This TCR beta chain came from a study of shared clonotypes between healthy human individuals. The table came from immunoSEQ multiplex PCR; TCRdb's copy has only in-frame clones and leaves some out. The table shows under 2.5 million clones, with around 90% occurring only once. The clonotype comes from a man between 18 and 35 years old in good health. Some clones in this sample may be carry-over from other donors' samples. Sequenced sample: naive CD4+ T cells from PBMCs. Subset of the sample: CD45RA+ positively selected.

CDR3 sequence: CASSAAVGGGMNTEAFF. Written as DNA, the CDR3 is TGCGCCAGCAGCGCTGCCGTTGGAGGCGGTATGAACACTGAAGCTTTCTTT. V and J are TRBV5-1 and TRBJ1-1; no definite D call. Germline CDR1 is SGHRS and CDR2 is YFSETQ. This CDR3 comprises 17 residues. The V end was cut by 4 bases, the J end by 0 bases, with 19 bases between.